The rows below give T cell receptor beta chains drawn from one sample of a study of long-term antiretroviral therapy in people with HIV. Repertoires were generated with immunoSEQ multiplex PCR, while TCRdb's copy carries only in-frame clones and drops some. The sample lists 25,000 to 30,000 clones, roughly 80% occurring once. Sequences were derived from unsorted PBMCs, sampled 3 years after starting antiretroviral therapy. These receptors all stem from a man in his forties or fifties with HIV. Each CDR3 is given with its conserved first and last residue. D genes are given only for firm matches. The listing skips clone size in some rows; elsewhere it reads once, few, many or a size class.

v_call	d_call	clone_size	j_call	cdr3_aa	cdr3_nt
TRBV5-1	TRBD2	-	TRBJ2-5	CASSLYGGAETQYF	TGCGCCAGCAGCCTGTACGGGGGGGCGGAGACCCAGTACTTC
TRBV28	-	-	TRBJ1-4	CASSPRGFNEKLFF	TGTGCCAGCAGCCCCAGGGGATTCAACGAAAAACTGTTTTTT
TRBV18	TRBD1	-	TRBJ2-3	CASSTGDVDTQYF	TGTGCCAGCTCAACAGGGGATGTAGATACGCAGTATTTT
TRBV15	-	-	TRBJ2-1	CATRDSLRGEQFF	TGTGCCACCAGGGACTCCCTCCGTGGTGAGCAGTTCTTC
TRBV27	-	-	TRBJ2-2	CASRRDSGELFF	TGTGCCAGCAGGCGTGACAGCGGGGAGCTGTTTTTT
TRBV19	-	-	TRBJ1-1	CASKFLGDGTEAFF	TGTGCCAGTAAATTTTTAGGGGATGGCACTGAAGCTTTCTTT
TRBV20-1	TRBD2	-	TRBJ2-5	CSARWAGAQYF	TGCAGTGCTAGGTGGGCGGGGGCCCAGTACTTC
TRBV5-6	TRBD1	-	TRBJ2-3	CASSHSTGYSDTQYF	TGTGCCAGCAGCCATTCGACAGGGTATTCAGATACGCAGTATTTT
TRBV5-5	-	few	TRBJ1-2	CASNIQIRSDSGGDGYTF	TGTGCCAGCAACATACAAATCCGATCGGACAGCGGGGGGGATGGCTACACCTTC
TRBV20-1	-	-	TRBJ1-2	CSAQQSGYTF	TGCAGTGCACAACAGAGTGGCTACACCTTC
TRBV6-5	TRBD2	-	TRBJ2-7	CASSYLVSGSYEQYF	TGTGCCAGCAGTTACTTAGTTAGCGGGTCCTACGAGCAGTACTTC
TRBV30	TRBD1	-	TRBJ2-7	CAWSGGQGMREQYF	TGTGCCTGGAGTGGGGGACAGGGAATGCGGGAGCAGTACTTC
TRBV19	-	-	TRBJ2-7	CASSGTGTASYEQYF	TGTGCCAGTAGTGGGACGGGAACCGCCTCCTACGAGCAGTACTTC
TRBV12-5	TRBD1	-	TRBJ1-1	CASGPQGGAGTEAFF	TGTGCTAGTGGTCCCCAGGGGGGCGCGGGAACTGAAGCTTTCTTT
TRBV6-5	-	-	TRBJ1-1	CASSLQGREAFF	TGTGCCAGCAGTCTACAGGGCCGGGAAGCTTTCTTT
TRBV4-1	TRBD2	-	TRBJ2-5	CASSQDPGVWGRDPREETQYF	TGCGCCAGCAGCCAAGATCCGGGAGTTTGGGGGAGGGATCCCCGGGAAGAGACCCAGTACTTC
TRBV27	-	-	TRBJ2-7	CASSLSPTIEQYF	TGTGCCAGCAGTTTATCCCCTACTATCGAGCAGTACTTC
TRBV6-5	-	-	TRBJ1-3	CASSYGDDSGNTIYF	TGTGCCAGCAGTTATGGGGACGACTCTGGAAACACCATATATTTT
TRBV11-3	-	-	TRBJ2-5	CASSLWTQETQYF	TGTGCCAGCAGCCTATGGACACAAGAGACCCAGTACTTC
TRBV19	TRBD1	-	TRBJ1-1	CASSIGQGALNTEAFF	TGTGCCAGTAGTATTGGGCAGGGGGCTCTGAACACTGAAGCTTTCTTT
TRBV16	-	-	TRBJ2-1	CASSRFSFPNNEQFF	TGTGCCAGCAGCCGGTTTAGCTTCCCGAACAATGAGCAGTTCTTC
TRBV25-1	-	-	TRBJ2-1	CASSAPGDEQFF	TGTGCCAGCAGTGCCCCTGGAGATGAGCAGTTCTTC
TRBV7-9	TRBD1	-	TRBJ2-3	CASSLGGQGADTQYF	TGTGCCAGCAGCTTAGGAGGACAGGGGGCAGATACGCAGTATTTT
TRBV5-1	-	few	TRBJ1-1	CASSFLSGGNTEAFF	TGCGCCAGCAGCTTCTTGTCAGGAGGGAACACTGAAGCTTTCTTT
TRBV4-2	TRBD2	few	TRBJ2-7	CASSPGLAYEQYF	TGTGCCAGCAGCCCTGGACTAGCGTACGAGCAGTACTTC
TRBV7-2	-	-	TRBJ2-1	CASSLVDEQFF	TGTGCCAGCAGCTTAGTAGATGAGCAGTTCTTC
TRBV19	-	few	TRBJ1-1	CASSMAYTEAFF	TGTGCCAGTAGTATGGCGTACACTGAAGCTTTCTTT
TRBV2	TRBD2	-	TRBJ2-3	CASRGTSGKPTDTQYF	TGTGCCAGCAGGGGGACTAGCGGGAAGCCCACAGATACGCAGTATTTT
TRBV18	-	-	TRBJ2-7	CASSPDLDRLLSYEQYF	TGTGCCAGCTCACCAGACCTTGACAGGCTCCTCTCCTACGAGCAGTACTTC
TRBV10-3	-	-	TRBJ1-6	CAIRDSYNSPLHF	TGTGCCATCAGGGACAGCTACAATTCACCCCTCCACTTT
TRBV30	-	-	TRBJ2-7	CAWSMGGVPYEQYF	TGTGCCTGGAGCATGGGCGGGGTTCCCTACGAGCAGTACTTC
TRBV30	-	-	TRBJ2-1	CAWSVLGNEQFF	TGTGCCTGGAGTGTACTCGGGAATGAGCAGTTCTTC
TRBV5-1	-	-	TRBJ2-7	CASSLDRTVYEQYF	TGCGCCAGCAGCTTAGACAGGACCGTCTACGAGCAGTACTTC
TRBV14	TRBD2	-	TRBJ2-5	CASSQAGRGKETQYF	TGTGCCAGCAGCCAAGCAGGGAGGGGCAAAGAGACCCAGTACTTC
TRBV18	-	few	TRBJ2-2	CASSPPQRTNTGELFF	TGTGCCAGCTCACCACCCCAGCGGACGAACACCGGGGAGCTGTTTTTT
TRBV29-1	-	-	TRBJ1-3	CSVEGLPSGNTIYF	TGCAGCGTTGAGGGACTGCCCTCTGGAAACACCATATATTTT
TRBV2	TRBD1	-	TRBJ2-2	CASSEVTGYTGELFF	TGTGCCAGCAGTGAAGTGACAGGGTACACCGGGGAGCTGTTTTTT
TRBV9	-	-	TRBJ1-2	CASSVAQPANYGYTF	TGTGCCAGCAGCGTAGCCCAACCCGCTAACTATGGCTACACCTTC
TRBV30	TRBD2	-	TRBJ2-3	CAWSVWGEGRTDTQYF	TGTGCCTGGAGTGTATGGGGGGAGGGCCGGACAGATACGCAGTATTTT
TRBV4-2	TRBD2	once	TRBJ2-5	CASSQARSGSRGETQYF	TGTGCCAGCAGCCAAGCTCGGAGCGGGAGTAGGGGAGAGACCCAGTACTTC
TRBV6-1	TRBD2	-	TRBJ2-3	CASSEALGGGDTQYF	TGTGCCAGCAGTGAAGCGCTTGGGGGGGGAGATACGCAGTATTTT
TRBV5-1	-	-	TRBJ1-1	CASSLVEAGSGTNTEAFF	TGCGCCAGCAGCTTGGTGGAGGCAGGCTCGGGAACGAACACTGAAGCTTTCTTT
TRBV28	-	few	TRBJ1-1	CASSIYRDTEAFF	TGTGCCAGCAGTATCTACAGGGACACTGAAGCTTTCTTT
TRBV19	TRBD2	-	TRBJ2-7	CASSIGLLAGAVQYF	TGTGCCAGTAGTATAGGATTACTAGCGGGAGCTGTGCAGTACTTC
TRBV6-1	-	once	TRBJ1-1	CASSEGGVTEAFF	TGTGCCAGCAGTGAAGGAGGGGTCACTGAAGCTTTCTTT
TRBV11-2	-	-	TRBJ2-7	CASSLRGFGREQYF	TGTGCCAGCAGCTTAAGGGGTTTTGGGCGCGAGCAGTACTTC
TRBV6-1	-	-	TRBJ1-6	CASSEPVESVNSPLHF	TGTGCCAGCAGTGAACCCGTCGAGTCGGTAAATTCACCCCTCCACTTT
TRBV6-4	-	once	TRBJ1-5	CASSEEGNQPQHF	TGTGCCAGCAGTGAGGAGGGAAATCAGCCCCAGCATTTT